A single sample is the source of the 10 T cell receptor beta chains below, sequenced in a study of T cell changes during pregnancy in multiple sclerosis. Clones were read by immunoSEQ multiplex PCR, and TCRdb kept only the in-frame ones, dropping some. The table lists 45,000 to 60,000 clones, just over 90% of them singletons. The sample in question was CD4+ T cells from peripheral blood mononuclear cells, obtained in the second trimester of pregnancy. The receptors come from a female donor with multiple sclerosis, enrolled in a pregnancy study.

The V gene is TRBV6-1, the J gene TRBJ2-3; 10 bases are shared with TRBD2. Trimming cost V 4 bases and J 7 bases; bases outside gene matches: 23. CDR1 and CDR2 (germline): MNHNS, SASEGT. The CDR3 spans 20 residues. The CDR3 loop reads CASSALSGGGGLAAPYTQYF. The CDR3 region has the DNA TGTGCCAGCAGTGCACTATCAGGGGGCGGTGGACTAGCGGCACCCTATACGCAGTATTTT.

The gene calls are TRBV5-1 and TRBJ2-2, with 9 bases fitting TRBD1. The CDR3 has 17 residues. Trimming removed 3 bases from V and 3 bases from J; junction bases left unmatched: 9. Germline V gives CDR1 SGHRS, CDR2 YFSETQ. The CDR3 coding sequence is TGCGCCAGCAGCTCCGGGGACAGGGTCGTGGACACCGGGGAGCTGTTTTTT. Protein sequence: CASSSGDRVVDTGELFF.

V is TRBV27 and J is TRBJ1-1, with a weak D call TRBD1 (6 bases). The CDR3 consists of 18 residues. V lost 2 bases and J 3 bases, leaving 22 bases between the germline ends. The V gene's germline CDR1 is MNHEY and CDR2 SMNVEV (reference sequence). In DNA form, the CDR3 reads TGTGCCAGCAGTTTAAGGCAGGGGAACAGGGTTGAGGACACTGAAGCTTTCTTT. This translates into CASSLRQGNRVEDTEAFF.

The chain joins TRBV7-8 to TRBJ1-1; a possible D gene is TRBD1 (6 bases). The CDR3 is made up of 17 amino acids. Germline values: CDR1 SGHVS, CDR2 FQNEAQ. The V gene lost 3 bases and the J gene lost 2 bases, with 19 bases spanning the gap. The CDR3 DNA is TGTGCCAGCAGCTTCGTTGTCCAACGGACAGCAAACACTGAAGCTTTCTTT. Its protein is CASSFVVQRTANTEAFF.

This clone was counted once. The CDR3 coding sequence is TGTGCCAGCAGCTTTCCTAGGACAGGGGGCGCCGACGACTATGGCTACACCTTC. This translates into CASSFPRTGGADDYGYTF. V and J are TRBV7-9 and TRBJ1-2; 11 nucleotides match TRBD1. The J segment lost 3 bases and the V segment lost 3 bases, leaving 12 bases of the junction unmatched. The CDR3 sequence is 18 residues long. The V gene's germline CDR1 is SEHNR and CDR2 FQNEAQ (reference sequence).

V and J are TRBV5-1 and TRBJ2-5; a possible D gene is TRBD1 (6 bases). The CDR3 runs 15 residues. V shed 4 bases and J shed 7 bases, with 20 bases lying between them. CDR1 and CDR2 (germline): SGHRS, YFSETQ. CDR3 loop: CASSPLGQPPGTQYF. CDR3 nucleotide sequence: TGCGCCAGCAGCCCTCTGGGACAACCACCAGGGACCCAGTACTTC.

J is TRBJ1-2 and V is TRBV6-6, with D perhaps matching TRBD1 (5 bases). This CDR3 has 13 residues. Deletions cut 3 bases from V and 6 bases from J, with 11 bases between. The germline V gene has CDR1 MNHNY and CDR2 SVGAGI (reference sequence). The CDR3 DNA reads as TGTGCCAGCAGTTATGACGACAGCCATGGCTACACCTTC. Translated, it gives CASSYDDSHGYTF.

V gene TRBV19 combines with J gene TRBJ1-1; D might be TRBD1 (6 bases). V lost 4 bases and J lost 3, with 9 bases in between. Germline lookup yields CDR1 LNHDA and CDR2 SQIVND (reference sequence). The CDR3 loop spans 13 amino acids. The CDR3 is CASSNYRDTEAFF. CDR3 nucleotides: TGTGCCAGTAGTAATTACAGGGACACTGAAGCTTTCTTT.

The chain combines TRBV5-1 with TRBJ2-1, with 9 bases identical to TRBD1. The length of the CDR3 is 15 residues. V shed 4 bases and J 2 bases; nucleotides not matched to a gene: 4. Germline V gene data show CDR1 as SGHRS and CDR2 as YFSETQ. The CDR3 protein is CASSPGQGTYNEQFF. CDR3 sequence (DNA): TGCGCCAGCAGCCCTGGACAGGGGACCTACAATGAGCAGTTCTTC. Looking up the rest from reference TRBV5-1 and TRBJ2-1 gives the full variable domain: KAGVTQTPRYLIKTRGQQVTLSCSPISGHRSVSWYQQTPGQGLQFLFEYFSETQRNKGNFPGRFSGRQFSNSRSEMNVSTLELGDSALYLCASSPGQGTYNEQFFGPGTRLTVL.

V gene TRBV28 combines with J gene TRBJ1-3, with 8 bases aligning to TRBD1. V shed 5 bases and J 3 bases; nucleotides not matched to a gene: 0. Germline CDR1 and CDR2: MDHEN and SYDVKM. The CDR3 runs to 13 residues. This CDR3 is CASSGTGGNTIYF. Here the CDR3 DNA reads TGTGCCAGCAGTGGGACAGGTGGAAACACCATATATTTT.